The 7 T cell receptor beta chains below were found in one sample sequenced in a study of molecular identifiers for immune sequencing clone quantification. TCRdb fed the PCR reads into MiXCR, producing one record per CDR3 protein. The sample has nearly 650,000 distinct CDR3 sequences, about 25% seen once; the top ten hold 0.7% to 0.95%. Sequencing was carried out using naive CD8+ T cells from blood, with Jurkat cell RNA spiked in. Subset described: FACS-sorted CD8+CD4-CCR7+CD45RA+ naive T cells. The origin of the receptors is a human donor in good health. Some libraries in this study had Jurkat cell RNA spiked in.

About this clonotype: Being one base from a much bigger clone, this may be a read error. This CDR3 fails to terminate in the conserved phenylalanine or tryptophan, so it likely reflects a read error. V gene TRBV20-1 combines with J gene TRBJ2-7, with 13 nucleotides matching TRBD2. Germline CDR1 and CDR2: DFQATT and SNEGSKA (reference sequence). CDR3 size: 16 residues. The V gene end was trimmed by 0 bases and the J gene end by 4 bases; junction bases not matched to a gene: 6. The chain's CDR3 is CSARDDGLAGDYEQYL. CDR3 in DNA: TGCAGTGCTAGAGATGATGGACTAGCGGGAGATTACGAGCAGTACCTC.

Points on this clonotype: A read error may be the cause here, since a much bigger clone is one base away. CDR3 sequence (DNA): TGTACCAGCAGCTTAGGTCTCAGGGGGCTGACCGGGGAGCTGTTTTTT. This sequence encodes CTSSLGLRGLTGELFF. The chain uses TRBV7-2 and TRBJ2-2; the match to TRBD1 covers 8 bases. After removal of 1 base from V and 5 bases from J, the junction contained 6 bases not matched to a gene. Germline V lookup: CDR1 SGHTA, CDR2 FQGNSA. CDR3 length: 16 residues.

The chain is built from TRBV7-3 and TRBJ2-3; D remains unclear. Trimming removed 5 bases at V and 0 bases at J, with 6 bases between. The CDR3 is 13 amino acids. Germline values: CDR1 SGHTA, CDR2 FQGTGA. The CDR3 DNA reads TGTGCCAGCAGCGGATGGAGCACAGATACGCAGTATTTT. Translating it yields CASSGWSTDTQYF.

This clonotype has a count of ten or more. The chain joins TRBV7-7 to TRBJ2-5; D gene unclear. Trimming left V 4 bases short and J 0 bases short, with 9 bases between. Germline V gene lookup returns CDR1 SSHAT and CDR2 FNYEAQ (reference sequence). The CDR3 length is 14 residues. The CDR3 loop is CASSSTLDQETQYF. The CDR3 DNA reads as TGTGCCAGCAGCTCTACGTTAGACCAAGAGACCCAGTACTTC. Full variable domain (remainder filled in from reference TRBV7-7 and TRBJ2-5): GAGVSQSPRYKVTKRGQDVTLRCDPISSHATLYWYQQALGQGPEFLTYFNYEAQPDKSGLPSDRFSAERPEGSISTLTIQRTEQRDSAMYRCASSSTLDQETQYFGPGTRLLVL.

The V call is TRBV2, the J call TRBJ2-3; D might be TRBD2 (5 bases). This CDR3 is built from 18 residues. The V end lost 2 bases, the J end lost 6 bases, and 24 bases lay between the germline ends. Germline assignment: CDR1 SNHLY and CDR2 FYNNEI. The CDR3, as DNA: TGTGCCAGCAGTGAATGGGTAGTGCGGGCGATATCATCGGATACGCAGTATTTT. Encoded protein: CASSEWVVRAISSDTQYF. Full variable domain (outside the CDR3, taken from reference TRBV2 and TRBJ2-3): EPEVTQTPSHQVTQMGQEVILRCVPISNHLYFYWYRQILGQKVEFLVSFYNNEISEKSEIFDDQFSVERPDGSNFTLKIRSTKLEDSAMYFCASSEWVVRAISSDTQYFGPGTRLTVL.

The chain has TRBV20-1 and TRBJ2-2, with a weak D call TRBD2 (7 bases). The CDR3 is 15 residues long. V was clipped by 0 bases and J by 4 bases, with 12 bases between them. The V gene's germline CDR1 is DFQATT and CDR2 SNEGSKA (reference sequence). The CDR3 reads CSARDFRGGTGELFF. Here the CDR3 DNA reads TGCAGTGCTAGAGATTTTAGGGGGGGCACCGGGGAGCTGTTTTTT.

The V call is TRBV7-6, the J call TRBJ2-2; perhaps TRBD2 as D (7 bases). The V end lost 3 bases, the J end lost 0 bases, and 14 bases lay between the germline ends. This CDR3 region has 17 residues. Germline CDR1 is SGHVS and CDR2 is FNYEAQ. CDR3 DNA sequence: TGTGCCAGCAGCTTGGGAGGGACATTCGCGAACACCGGGGAGCTGTTTTTT. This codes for CASSLGGTFANTGELFF.